This T cell receptor beta chain was identified during a study of identifying expanded T cells in peripheral blood. There are 11 residues in the CDR3. Per the germline V gene, CDR1 is ENHRY and CDR2 is SYGVKD. Trimming removed 3 bases from V and 5 bases from J, with 2 bases in between. Generated by immunoSEQ multiplex PCR, the TCRdb table keeps only in-frame clones and is missing some. This sample carries about 110,000 clones, roughly 89% of them seen once, and the ten largest clones take roughly 17%. Specimen: blood. The chain joins TRBV10-3 to TRBJ1-3; D not certain. The TCR was taken from a person aged 18 to 75 in good health. The CDR3 nucleotides read TGTGCCATCAGTGACCGAAACACCATATATTTT. It codes for CAISDRNTIYF.